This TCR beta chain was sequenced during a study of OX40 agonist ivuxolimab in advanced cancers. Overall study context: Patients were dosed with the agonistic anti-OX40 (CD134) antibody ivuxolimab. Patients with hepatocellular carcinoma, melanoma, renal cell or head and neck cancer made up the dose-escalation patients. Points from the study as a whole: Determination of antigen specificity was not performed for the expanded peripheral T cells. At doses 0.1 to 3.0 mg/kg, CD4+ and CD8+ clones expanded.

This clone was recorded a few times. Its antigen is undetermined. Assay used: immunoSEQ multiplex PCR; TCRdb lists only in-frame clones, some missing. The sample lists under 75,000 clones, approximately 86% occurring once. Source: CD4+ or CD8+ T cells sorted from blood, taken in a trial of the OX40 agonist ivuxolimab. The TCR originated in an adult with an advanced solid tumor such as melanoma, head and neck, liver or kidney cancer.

Here the CDR3 reads CATSRTRKGADTQYF. Here the CDR3 DNA reads TGTGCCACCAGCAGGACCCGAAAGGGCGCTGATACGCAGTATTTT. The rearrangement joins TRBV15 to TRBJ2-3; no clear D. This CDR3 has 15 residues. The V end was cut by 3 bases, the J end by 6 bases, with 16 bases between. Germline loops: CDR1 LNHNV, CDR2 YYDKDF (reference sequence).